The rows below give T cell receptor beta chains drawn from one sample of a study of human T cells and chemical hapten exposure. TCRdb ran MiXCR on the RACE reads and lists one entry per CDR3 protein. The sample includes roughly 180,000 distinct CDR3 sequences, around 13% of them seen just once. The sample was whole blood, taken in connection with sensitization to the hapten diphenylcyclopropenone (DPC). Source of these receptors: a woman aged 25 to 39 with alopecia areata. Some clones in this sample may be carry-over from other donors' samples. CDR3s include the opening cysteine and the closing phenylalanine or tryptophan. The D gene is left open where the match is weak. Rows give clone size only sometimes, using once, few, many, or a class for an expanded clone.

j_call d_call clone_size v_call cdr3_nt cdr3_aa
TRBJ2-5 TRBD2 - TRBV10-3 TGTGCCAGCCAGAGGGGGACTAGCGGTCTCCAAGAGACCCAGTACTTC CASQRGTSGLQETQYF
TRBJ1-6 - few TRBV6-1 TGTGCCAGCGGTTGGGGGGATAATTCACCCCTCCACTTT CASGWGDNSPLHF
TRBJ2-2 TRBD2 - TRBV7-9 TGTGCCAGCAGCCCCTTTAGCGGGAGATTCTCCGGGGAGCTGTTTTTT CASSPFSGRFSGELFF
TRBJ2-2 - - TRBV5-4 TGTGCCAGCCACTTGAACACCGGGGAGCTGTTTTTT CASHLNTGELFF
TRBJ2-1 TRBD2 few TRBV10-3 TGTGCCATCAGGGGGGGTAGCGGGGCGAGTTACAATGAGCAGTTCTTC CAIRGGSGASYNEQFF
TRBJ2-1 TRBD2 many TRBV15 TGTGCCACCAGCAGAGATCATAGCGGGAGACTTGAGCAGTTCTTC CATSRDHSGRLEQFF
TRBJ1-2 - few TRBV19 TGTGCCAGTAACCCGGACGGCGGGAGGGACTATGGCTACACCTTC CASNPDGGRDYGYTF
TRBJ2-3 TRBD2 - TRBV3-1 TGTGCCAGCGGACTAGCGGGGTCGCGGGATACGCAGTATTTT CASGLAGSRDTQYF
TRBJ2-7 - - TRBV12-3/TRBV12-4 TGTGCCAGCAGTTTAAAGGGGGGCAGGAACGAGCAGTACTTC CASSLKGGRNEQYF
TRBJ2-5 - many TRBV29-1 TGCAGCGTTGTTAGGGCCGGGCAGACCCAGTACTTC CSVVRAGQTQYF
TRBJ1-1 - many TRBV10-2 TGCGCCAGCGGGCATTACATGAACACTGAAGCTTTCTTT CASGHYMNTEAFF
TRBJ2-3 TRBD1 few TRBV5-8 TGTGCCAGCGGACGGGACAGGGGTACAGATACGCAGTATTTT CASGRDRGTDTQYF
TRBJ2-7 - - TRBV29-1 TGCAGCGTTGCGGGACACCCTGGGGAGCAGTACTTC CSVAGHPGEQYF
TRBJ2-3 - few TRBV5-6 TGTGCCAGCAGCTCGATCGCAGATACGCAGTATTTT CASSSIADTQYF
TRBJ1-1 - few TRBV6-1 TGTGCCAGCAACGTGAACAGGGTGGGAACTGAAGCTTTCTTT CASNVNRVGTEAFF
TRBJ2-7 TRBD2 - TRBV7-2 TGTGCCAGCAGCCCACTAGGCGGGGGGTTGAACGAGCAGTACTTC CASSPLGGGLNEQYF
TRBJ1-5 - few TRBV9 TGTGCCAGCAGCCCCCCACAGGGAGATCAGCCCCAGCATTTT CASSPPQGDQPQHF
TRBJ1-1 - - TRBV12-3/TRBV12-4 TGTGCCAGCAGTCCTACCGGGACCCCGGGGAACACTGAAGCTTTCTTT CASSPTGTPGNTEAFF
TRBJ2-1 - many TRBV14 TGTGCCAGCAGCCTGTCGGCCCGTAATGAGCAGTTCTTC CASSLSARNEQFF
TRBJ2-7 - few TRBV20-1 TGCAGTGCTAGAGGGGCCGGATCCTACGAGCAGTACTTC CSARGAGSYEQYF
TRBJ1-5 - - TRBV6-2/TRBV6-3 TGTGCCAGCAAGGACAAAGGACAGCCCCAGCATTTT CASKDKGQPQHF
TRBJ2-2 - few TRBV5-8 TGTGCCAGCAGCCCGCTGACAGGTTTGACCGGGGAGCTGTTTTTT CASSPLTGLTGELFF
TRBJ1-6 TRBD1 - TRBV5-1 TGCGCCAGCAGCTTGGATGGGAACAGGGGCAGGAATAATTCACCCCTCCACTTT CASSLDGNRGRNNSPLHF
TRBJ1-6 TRBD1 - TRBV11-1 TGTGCCAGCAGCCCCCGGAACAGGGGTAACTCACCCCTCCACTTT CASSPRNRGNSPLHF
TRBJ2-7 - - TRBV4-3 TGCACCAGCAGCCAAGACCCTAGGAGCTCCTACGAGCAGTACTTC CTSSQDPRSSYEQYF
TRBJ2-2 - - TRBV28 TGTGCCAGCAGGGGGCAGGTCACCGGGGAGCTGTTTTTT CASRGQVTGELFF
TRBJ1-1 TRBD1 few TRBV3-1 TGTGCCAGCAGCCACTATCCGGGACAGGGAGAAGCTTTCTTT CASSHYPGQGEAFF
TRBJ2-7 - - TRBV9 TGTGCCAGCAGCGCGAGCCCTACCACCTACGAGCAGTACTTC CASSASPTTYEQYF
TRBJ1-1 - few TRBV29-1 TGCAGCGTTGTCGGGGACATATATTCCGGGAACACTGAAGCTTTCTTT CSVVGDIYSGNTEAFF
TRBJ2-3 - few TRBV20-1 TGCAGTGCACCCATCGTAGCTAGCACAGATACGCAGTATTTT CSAPIVASTDTQYF
TRBJ2-1 TRBD1 - TRBV24-1 TGTGCCACCAGCTGGGGGACAGGGACTGAGCAGTTCTTC CATSWGTGTEQFF
TRBJ1-2 - many TRBV7-2 TGTGCCAGCAGCTTAGGGGGAACCGCATCGCGAGGCTACACCTTC CASSLGGTASRGYTF
TRBJ2-7 - few TRBV20-1 TGCAGTGCACCTATGGGAAGATTTAGAGACGAGCAGTACTTC CSAPMGRFRDEQYF
TRBJ1-5 - - TRBV6-2/TRBV6-3 TGTGCCAGCAGTTACAGGGGAAGTTCTGATCAGCCCCAGCATTTT CASSYRGSSDQPQHF
TRBJ1-5 - - TRBV28 TGTGCCAGCAGTTTAGAAGGGCGGGTACAGCCCCAGCATTTT CASSLEGRVQPQHF
TRBJ1-1 TRBD1 - TRBV5-6 TGTGCCAGCAGCCCGACCAACAGGGGCCCAATCACTGAAGCTTTCTTT CASSPTNRGPITEAFF
TRBJ1-5 - many TRBV11-3 TGTGCCAGCAGCCGAGACATTAATCAGCCCCAGCATTTT CASSRDINQPQHF
TRBJ1-4 - - TRBV5-1 TGCGCCAGCAGTCTCCGGCGAGCTAATGAAAAACTGTTTTTT CASSLRRANEKLFF
TRBJ2-6 - - TRBV29-1 TGCAGCGTCTCCCTCTCAACTGGGGCCAACGTCCTGACTTTC CSVSLSTGANVLTF
TRBJ1-6 - - TRBV2 TGTGCCAGCAGTGTTATAACTACGGGAAGAGGGAATTCACCCCTCCACTTT CASSVITTGRGNSPLHF
TRBJ1-2 - few TRBV12-3/TRBV12-4 TGTGCCAGCAGTTTAAGGGACGGGGGAAGTGGCTACACCTTC CASSLRDGGSGYTF
TRBJ2-7 TRBD1 - TRBV10-3 TGTGCCATCAGAGGACAGGGTGGCGAGCAGTACTTC CAIRGQGGEQYF
TRBJ2-3 TRBD2 - TRBV7-6 TGTGCCAGCAGCAGAAGGAATAGCGGGAGCACAGATACGCAGTATTTT CASSRRNSGSTDTQYF
TRBJ2-2 - - TRBV24-1 TGTGCCACCAGTGATTGGGGAGGAGGTCAGGGGTCGGCCACCGGGGAGCTGTTTTTT CATSDWGGGQGSATGELFF
TRBJ2-2 - - TRBV12-3/TRBV12-4 TGTGCCAGCAGTTTGTTTGGGGGGCCAAACACCGGGGAGCTGTTTTTT CASSLFGGPNTGELFF
TRBJ1-5 - - TRBV6-2/TRBV6-3 TGTGCCAGCAGTTACTCTGAGGGCCATCAGCCCCAGCATTTT CASSYSEGHQPQHF
TRBJ1-5 - - TRBV29-1 TGCAGCGCGACGGAAGGTATACGCAATCAGCCCCAGCATTTT CSATEGIRNQPQHF